Below, 21 T cell receptor beta chains from the same sample are listed, as sequenced in a study of blood T cells in healthy people across ages (dated by TCRdb to about 2015). Libraries were built with 5' RACE. Sequencer: Illumina HiSeq 2500. A second PCR of roughly 7 to 11 cycles was run with a J-beta primer mix and a sample-barcoded 5' primer. TCRdb reprocessing: public reads trimmed at Q25 with fastp, clones called with MiXCR, in-frame beta chains kept. All rows with the same CDR3 protein become a single entry with the most common DNA and genes. In this sample the table shows hundreds of thousands of distinct CDR3 sequences, 25% to 30% of which occur a single time. 15% to 19% of the sample is taken by the ten largest. The sample consisted of blood. These receptors all stem from a woman over 75 in good health.

The chain carries TRBV18 and TRBJ2-5, with unresolved D. The V gene lost 8 bases and the J gene lost 2 bases, with 9 bases spanning the gap. The CDR3 has 12 residues. The germline gives CDR1 KGHSH, CDR2 LQKENI. In nucleotides, the CDR3 is TGTGCCAGCACCACCGGTCAAGAGACCCAGTACTTC. Its protein is CASTTGQETQYF.

A note on this clonotype: Sequence at one end of the junction differs from germline and may be a read error. The DNA of the CDR3 is TGTGCCAACAGTTACCAGTTGCGGGGGGCTACAGATACGCAGTATTTT. Protein: CANSYQLRGATDTQYF. V is TRBV6-2 or TRBV6-3 and J is TRBJ2-3, with TRBD2 identical over 8 bases. CDR3 size: 16 residues. The germline gives CDR1 MNHEY, CDR2 SVGEGT.

At least ten counts were recorded for this clonotype. This chain links TRBV6-2 or TRBV6-3 with TRBJ2-3; unclear D gene. The CDR3 loop spans 15 amino acids. V lost 1 base and J lost 0, with 8 bases in between. Germline V gene data show CDR1 as MNHEY and CDR2 as SVGEGT. CDR3 sequence (DNA): TGTGCCAGCAGTTACTTGCGGTCTAGCACAGATACGCAGTATTTT. It translates to CASSYLRSSTDTQYF.

V and J are TRBV4-3 and TRBJ2-3; D may be TRBD2 (5 bases). Germline CDR1 reads LGHNA; CDR2 reads YSLEER. The length of the CDR3 is 16 residues. V was shortened by 0 bases and J by 2 bases, with 12 bases between the two germline ends. As DNA, the CDR3 is TGCGCCAGCAGCCAAGAGGCTAGCTCGGTCACAGATACGCAGTATTTT. Translating gives CASSQEASSVTDTQYF.

There are many counts of this clonotype. The chain employs TRBV5-1 and TRBJ2-5; D unresolved. CDR3 length: 14 residues. Germline loops: CDR1 SGHRS, CDR2 YFSETQ. Trimming left V 0 bases short and J 2 bases short, with 8 bases between. CDR3 sequence (DNA): TGCGCCAGCAGCTTGGGGATATCTCAAGAGACCCAGTACTTC. As protein: CASSLGISQETQYF.

The chain is built from TRBV6-5 and TRBJ1-5; D unresolved. Germline V gene sequence: CDR1 MNHEY, CDR2 SVGAGI. Trimming took off 3 bases at V and 5 bases at J, with 11 bases between the two ends. The CDR3 covers 14 residues. The CDR3 coding sequence is TGTGCCAGCAGTTATGGGATGGGATATCAGCCCCAGCATTTT. It is translated as CASSYGMGYQPQHF.

This clonotype has ten or more counts. The rearrangement joins TRBV20-1 to TRBJ2-5; TRBD2 might be the D (6 bases). The length of the CDR3 is 12 residues. Per germline, CDR1 DFQATT and CDR2 SNEGSKA (reference sequence). Trimming shortened V by 6 bases and J by 3 bases, and 11 bases separated the two germline ends. CDR3 protein: CSAQTRKETQYF. Here the CDR3 DNA reads TGCAGTGCCCAGACTAGAAAAGAGACCCAGTACTTC.

This clonotype has a count of ten or more. The chain uses TRBV10-3 and TRBJ2-1; maybe TRBD2 (6 bases). CDR3 size: 15 residues. Trimming cost V 4 bases and J 7 bases, with 17 bases left between them. Germline lookup yields CDR1 ENHRY and CDR2 SYGVKD. The CDR3 here is CAISGPLVAANEQFF. CDR3 in DNA: TGTGCCATCAGTGGGCCCCTGGTAGCGGCTAATGAGCAGTTCTTC.

This clonotype has a count of ten or more. V gene TRBV15 combines with J gene TRBJ2-7, with TRBD1 matching over 9 bases. The ends lost 0 bases at V and 1 base at J; junction bases unmatched: 13. The CDR3 totals 19 residues. The germline V gene encodes CDR1 LNHNV and CDR2 YYDKDF (reference sequence). The CDR3 bases are TGTGCCACCAGCAGAGATACGAGTTCCGGGACAGGGAATTCCTACGAGCAGTACTTC. Translation: CATSRDTSSGTGNSYEQYF. The variable domain in full, completed from reference TRBV15 and TRBJ2-7, reads DAMVIQNPRYQVTQFGKPVTLSCSQTLNHNVMYWYQQKSSQAPKLLFHYYDKDFNNEADTPDNFQSRRPNTSFCFLDIRSPGLGDTAMYLCATSRDTSSGTGNSYEQYFGPGTRLTVT.

With respect to this clonotype: The junction differs from germline at one of its ends, possibly a read error. The rearrangement joins TRBV5-6 to TRBJ2-3; TRBD2 aligns across 9 bases. CDR1 is SGHDT and CDR2 is YYEEEE in the germline V gene. This CDR3 region has 15 residues. The CDR3 spells CASSLPGTSTDTRYF. Here the CDR3 DNA reads TGTGCCAGCAGTTTGCCCGGGACTAGCACAGATACGCGGTATTTT.

This clonotype was seen a few times. A clone one base away is much larger, so this may be a read error. V is TRBV6-1 and J is TRBJ2-7; the D gene is possibly TRBD2 (5 bases). The V and J ends lost 6 bases and 6 bases respectively, with 18 bases between them. This CDR3 is built from 14 residues. CDR1 and CDR2 (germline): MNHNS, SASEGT. The CDR3 spells CASRVSRTSGEQYF. The CDR3, as DNA: TGTGCCAGCAGGGTCTCTCGGACCAGCGGCGAGCAGTACTTC.

The J gene is TRBJ1-5, the V gene TRBV28; perhaps TRBD1 as D (5 bases). Germline V gene sequence: CDR1 MDHEN, CDR2 SYDVKM. The CDR3 covers 15 residues. Deletions cut 6 bases from V and 0 bases from J, with 12 bases between. CDR3 in DNA: TGTGCCAGCAGCCCGGGACTCTCTAGCAATCAGCCCCAGCATTTT. It is translated as CASSPGLSSNQPQHF.

Concerning this clonotype itself: Compared with germline, one end of the junction differs, possibly owing to a read error. The chain employs TRBV5-1 and TRBJ1-4, with 9 bases aligning to TRBD1. The CDR3 is 15 residues long. Germline lookup yields CDR1 SGHRS and CDR2 YFSETQ. The CDR3 protein is CASSLEATGGKKRFF. In DNA, the CDR3 is TGCGCCAGCAGCTTGGAAGCGACAGGGGGTAAAAAACGGTTTTTT.

This clonotype was found a few times. This may be a read error, as it is one base from a much larger clone. This chain connects TRBV5-1 to TRBJ2-1, with TRBD1 identical over 11 bases. The J call is in doubt because the DNA end fits TRBJ2-7 better. The CDR3 totals 15 residues. CDR1 SGHRS and CDR2 YFSETQ come from the germline V gene. The CDR3, as DNA: TGCGCCAGCAACGGACAGGGGGCCACCTACAATGAGCAGTACTTC. It translates to CASNGQGATYNEQYF.

The table lists this clonotype with many counts. This chain connects TRBV7-2 to TRBJ2-5; the D gene is possibly TRBD1 (6 bases). Trimming stripped 0 bases from V and 5 bases from J, with 10 bases between. This CDR3 is built from 14 residues. Germline CDR1 SGHTA, CDR2 FQGNSA. CDR3 DNA: TGTGCCAGCAGCTTAGCGCTGAGGGGGGAGACCCAGTACTTC. Amino acid sequence: CASSLALRGETQYF.

The rearrangement joins TRBV5-5 to TRBJ1-2; D not resolved. The germline V gene has CDR1 SGHKS and CDR2 YYEKEE (reference sequence). The CDR3 has 15 amino acids. Deletions cut 0 bases from V and 3 bases from J, with 12 bases between. In nucleotides, the CDR3 is TGTGCCAGCAGCTTGGAGAGCCAGACTTACTATGGCTACACCTTC. Amino acid sequence: CASSLESQTYYGYTF. The complete variable domain, with remaining parts taken from reference TRBV5-5 and TRBJ1-2, reads DAGVTQSPTHLIKTRGQQVTLRCSPISGHKSVSWYQQVLGQGPQFIFQYYEKEERGRGNFPDRFSARQFPNYSSELNVNALLLGDSALYLCASSLESQTYYGYTFGSGTRLTVV.

This clonotype was seen repeatedly, ten times or more. The CDR3 sequence: CSVWSGREQFF. CDR3 nucleotides: TGCAGCGTATGGAGTGGGCGGGAGCAGTTCTTC. The rearrangement links TRBV29-1 to TRBJ2-1; no clear D gene. The CDR3 sequence is 11 residues long. Trimming removed 6 bases from V and 10 bases from J, with 13 bases in between. Germline values: CDR1 SQVTM, CDR2 ANQGSEA.

The chain joins TRBV7-2 to TRBJ2-5; D assignment may be TRBD1 or TRBD2 (5 bases each). Near its end, the DNA agrees better with TRBJ2-7, so the J call may be wrong. This CDR3 region has 9 residues. The germline V gene has CDR1 SGHTA and CDR2 FQGNSA. The CDR3 DNA sequence: TGTGCCAGGGGGGACGAGCAGTACTTC. This encodes CARGDEQYF.

V and J are TRBV6-5 and TRBJ1-3, with TRBD1 matching 8 bases. Per the germline V gene, CDR1 is MNHEY and CDR2 is SVGAGI. Germline trimming cut 6 bases from V and 0 bases from J; bases unmatched to any gene: 7. This CDR3 is built from 16 residues. The CDR3 bases are TGTGCCAGCAGCAGGAACAGGGGGGACTCTGGAAACACCATATATTTT. Translation: CASSRNRGDSGNTIYF.

Worth noting for this clonotype: This sequence may be a read error, since a much larger clone differs from it by one base. This rearrangement joins TRBV30 to TRBJ2-1, with D maybe TRBD1 (6 bases). Between the trimmed V and J ends, which lost 1 base and 10 bases, there was a span of 14 bases. The CDR3 spans 13 residues. Germline V lookup: CDR1 GTSNPN, CDR2 SVGIG (reference sequence). CDR3 sequence: CAWSATGLEEQFF. The CDR3 region has the DNA TGTGCCTGGAGTGCAACAGGGTTGGAGGAGCAGTTCTTC.

This clonotype was seen only once. The conserved closing phenylalanine or tryptophan is absent in this CDR3, likely reflecting a read error. V gene TRBV20-1 combines with J gene TRBJ2-4, with 12 nucleotides matching TRBD2. The CDR3 sequence is 18 residues long. Losses at the gene ends were 0 bases for V and 9 bases for J; bases not matched to a gene: 15. Germline V gene data show CDR1 as DFQATT and CDR2 as SNEGSKA (reference sequence). CDR3 residues: CSARDVLLAGGRGGIQYL. The CDR3 DNA reads as TGCAGTGCTAGAGATGTTTTACTAGCGGGGGGCCGGGGGGGCATTCAGTACTTA.